These 25 T cell receptor beta chains came from one sample sequenced in a study of blood T cell repertoires in COVID-19. Libraries were prepared by immunoSEQ multiplex PCR; TCRdb keeps only in-frame clonotypes and omits some of them. Of 250,000 or so clones in the sample, about 89% were seen once. The sequencing input was peripheral blood. The origin of the receptors is a woman aged 40 to 50 who had recovered from COVID-19.

This clone has just a few counts. V is TRBV29-1 and J is TRBJ1-1; possible D gene TRBD1, 5 bases. Germline V lookup: CDR1 SQVTM, CDR2 ANQGSEA. Trimming pared 4 bases from V and 1 base from J, leaving 7 bases between. The CDR3 has 12 amino acids. CDR3 DNA: TGCAGCGTTGTGACAGAGAACACTGAAGCTTTCTTT. It specifies CSVVTENTEAFF.

The chain combines TRBV7-9 with TRBJ2-4; D is uncertain. There are 15 residues in the CDR3. The V and J ends lost 2 bases and 0 bases respectively, with 8 bases between them. Germline CDR1 is SEHNR and CDR2 is FQNEAQ (reference sequence). DNA for the CDR3: TGTGCCAGCAGCTTATCTTACGGAGCCAAAAACATTCAGTACTTC. Amino acid sequence: CASSLSYGAKNIQYF.

This clone has just a few counts. This rearrangement joins TRBV4-1 to TRBJ2-3; 10 nucleotides agree with TRBD2. The CDR3 has 19 residues. The V gene's germline CDR1 is MGHRA and CDR2 YSYEKL. Trimming cost V 1 base and J 0 bases; bases outside gene matches: 10. The CDR3 bases are TGCGCCAGCAGCCAAGTAAGAAGCGGGAGGGATTCTAGCACAGATACGCAGTATTTT. Its translation: CASSQVRSGRDSSTDTQYF.

This sequence joins TRBV24-1 and TRBJ2-3; 7 nucleotides match TRBD2. The CDR3 runs to 18 residues. Germline loops: CDR1 KGHDR, CDR2 SFDVKD. The trim removed 3 bases at V and 0 bases at J, leaving 11 bases unmatched. In DNA form, the CDR3 reads TGTGCCACCAGTGATCCGCGGGGCCTAGCGGATAGCACAGATACGCAGTATTTT. Protein: CATSDPRGLADSTDTQYF.

The chain links TRBV10-2 to TRBJ1-6; D is possibly TRBD1 (5 bases). CDR3 length equals 15 residues. V was trimmed by 0 bases and J by 7 bases, leaving 10 bases between them. Germline loops: CDR1 WSHSY, CDR2 SAAADI. CDR3 sequence: CASSESTAGNSPLHF. The CDR3 nucleotides are TGCGCCAGCAGTGAGTCGACGGCAGGGAATTCACCCCTCCACTTT.

This clone turned up a few times. V gene TRBV4-1 combines with J gene TRBJ2-1, with 7 bases fitting TRBD2. V lost 8 bases and J lost 4; bases outside the gene matches: 5. Germline CDR1 is MGHRA and CDR2 is YSYEKL. The CDR3 is 13 residues long. Here the CDR3 DNA reads TGCGCCAGCGGGACTACCGGATACAATGAGCAGTTCTTC. It yields the protein CASGTTGYNEQFF.

This CDR3 reads CASRTPQGETNQPQHF. The CDR3 nucleotides read TGTGCCAGCAGGACCCCCCAGGGTGAGACCAATCAGCCCCAGCATTTT. The genes are TRBV28 and TRBJ1-5; possibly TRBD1 for D (5 bases). The CDR3 covers 16 residues. Germline V gene sequence: CDR1 MDHEN, CDR2 SYDVKM. The ends were cut back, 6 bases at V and 3 bases at J, with 18 bases in the middle. Using reference TRBV28 and TRBJ1-5 for the parts outside the CDR3, the full variable domain is DVKVTQSSRYLVKRTGEKVFLECVQDMDHENMFWYRQDPGLGLRLIYFSYDVKMKEKGDIPEGYSVSREKKERFSLILESASTNQTSMYLCASRTPQGETNQPQHFGDGTRLSIL.

CDR3 sequence (DNA): TGTGCCATCAGTGAGTCACAGGGCTCGGGAAACACCATATATTTT. Amino acids: CAISESQGSGNTIYF. The chain has TRBV10-3 and TRBJ1-3; weak D call: TRBD1 (6 bases). Germline V gene data show CDR1 as ENHRY and CDR2 as SYGVKD. This CDR3 is 15 amino acids long. Trimming removed 0 bases at V and 4 bases at J, with 10 bases between.

The CDR3 loop is CASSPSGQGYEQYF. Here the CDR3 DNA reads TGCGCCAGCAGCCCCTCGGGACAGGGCTACGAGCAGTACTTC. This chain links TRBV5-1 with TRBJ2-7; 9 nucleotides agree with TRBD1. CDR1 is SGHRS and CDR2 is YFSETQ in the germline V gene. V shed 4 bases and J 3 bases; nucleotides not matched to a gene: 5. The CDR3 spans 14 residues.

The V and J genes are TRBV2 and TRBJ1-3; D remains ambiguous. The germline V gene encodes CDR1 SNHLY and CDR2 FYNNEI. CDR3 size: 15 residues. The V and J ends lost 2 bases and 0 bases respectively, with 8 bases between them. The CDR3, as DNA: TGTGCCAGCAGTGAACAGGCATACTCTGGAAACACCATATATTTT. Translating it yields CASSEQAYSGNTIYF.

This chain uses TRBV20-1 with TRBJ2-1; D not resolved. This CDR3 is built from 10 residues. V dropped 3 bases and J dropped 7 bases, with 4 bases sitting between them. Germline-derived CDR1 and CDR2 are DFQATT and SNEGSKA (reference sequence). CDR3 loop: CSASRNEQFF. CDR3 sequence (DNA): TGCAGTGCTAGCCGGAATGAGCAGTTCTTC.

This rearrangement joins TRBV13 to TRBJ2-7, with TRBD1 matching 7 bases. Germline assignment: CDR1 PRHDT and CDR2 FYEKMQ (reference sequence). The CDR3 has 17 amino acids. Trimming removed 4 bases from V and 1 base from J; junction bases left unmatched: 13. The CDR3 DNA follows: TGTGCCAGCAGCTCCTGGACAGGCTCCATTGGGTCCTACGAGCAGTACTTC. This encodes CASSSWTGSIGSYEQYF.

The rearrangement links TRBV7-8 to TRBJ2-3; D not resolved. Germline-derived CDR1 and CDR2 are SGHVS and FQNEAQ. CDR3 length: 16 residues. Trimming shortened V by 5 bases and J by 3 bases, and 18 bases separated the two germline ends. CDR3 residues: CASSPPLGRGTDTQYF. CDR3 in DNA: TGTGCCAGCAGCCCCCCCCTGGGCCGTGGGACAGATACGCAGTATTTT.

For the CDR3, the DNA is TGCAGCGTTGAAGTTCTTGAGGGAGTCGGAGAGACCCAGTACTTC. Protein sequence: CSVEVLEGVGETQYF. The chain is built from TRBV29-1 and TRBJ2-5, with D possibly being TRBD2 (5 bases). The germline V and J ends were trimmed by 1 base and 4 bases, with 16 bases remaining between them. This CDR3 has 15 amino acids. Germline CDR1 is SQVTM and CDR2 is ANQGSEA.

This clone is a singleton in its sample. V gene TRBV6-5 combines with J gene TRBJ2-7; D is uncertain. This CDR3 comprises 15 residues. Germline lookup yields CDR1 MNHEY and CDR2 SVGAGI. The germline V and J ends were trimmed by 2 bases and 0 bases, with 11 bases remaining between them. The CDR3 here is CASSYGHPFSYEQYF. The CDR3 nucleotides are TGTGCCAGCAGTTACGGGCATCCATTCTCCTACGAGCAGTACTTC.

V usage is TRBV2 and J usage is TRBJ2-7; D unresolved. Trimming shortened V by 2 bases and J by 3 bases, and 5 bases separated the two germline ends. The CDR3 loop spans 12 amino acids. Germline V lookup: CDR1 SNHLY, CDR2 FYNNEI. CDR3 nucleotides: TGTGCCAGCAGTGAACTAGTCTACGAGCAGTACTTC. Its translation is CASSELVYEQYF.

The CDR3 DNA is TGTGCCAGCAGTGAAGCTCAGGGTGTCCAGCCCCAGCATTTT. The encoded protein is CASSEAQGVQPQHF. This rearrangement joins TRBV2 to TRBJ1-5; possible D gene TRBD1, 5 bases. CDR3 length: 14 amino acids. Germline lookup yields CDR1 SNHLY and CDR2 FYNNEI. Trimming took off 0 bases at V and 7 bases at J, with 10 bases between the two ends.

The J gene is TRBJ2-7, the V gene TRBV6-5; 13 positions agree with TRBD2. V was pared by 4 bases and J by 7 bases, with 7 bases of the junction left unmatched. In germline, CDR1 is MNHEY, CDR2 SVGAGI. The CDR3 consists of 15 residues. The CDR3 protein is CASSSLAGGPREQYF. The DNA for the CDR3 is TGTGCCAGCAGTTCACTAGCGGGAGGGCCGAGGGAGCAGTACTTC.

Of note for this clone: Other DNA sequences in the sample encode the same CDR3. V is TRBV7-9 and J is TRBJ1-1, with 8 bases matching TRBD1. The CDR3 sequence is 14 residues long. Germline trimming cut 4 bases from V and 2 bases from J; bases unmatched to any gene: 3. Germline V gene sequence: CDR1 SEHNR, CDR2 FQNEAQ (reference sequence). The CDR3 nucleotides are TGTGCCAGCAGCTCGGGACAGGTCAACACTGAAGCTTTCTTT. Translating gives CASSSGQVNTEAFF.

DNA of the CDR3: TGTGCCTGGAGTGTCAGCCAGCGATCTAGCACAGATACGCAGTATTTT. Translated, it gives CAWSVSQRSSTDTQYF. V usage is TRBV30 and J usage is TRBJ2-3, with D uncertain. The germline V gene has CDR1 GTSNPN and CDR2 SVGIG (reference sequence). This CDR3 region has 16 residues. V shed 0 bases and J shed 0 bases, with 13 bases lying between them.

J is TRBJ2-3 and V is TRBV3-1 (or the pseudogene TRBV3-2), with D perhaps matching TRBD2 (6 bases). This CDR3 spans 13 amino acids. Trimming took off 7 bases at V and 2 bases at J, with 10 bases between the two ends. Germline-derived CDR1 and CDR2 are LGHDT and YNNKEL (reference sequence). The CDR3 region has the DNA TGTGCCAGCAAGGGGACTGCCACAGATACGCAGTATTTT. Residues: CASKGTATDTQYF.

The rearrangement joins TRBV7-9 to TRBJ1-4, with a tentative D call TRBD1 (5 bases). V was cut by 3 bases and J by 8 bases, with 16 bases left in between. The CDR3 is 15 amino acids. Germline V gives CDR1 SEHNR, CDR2 FQNEAQ (reference sequence). The CDR3 DNA sequence: TGTGCCAGCAGCTTGAGCGGGGGGACGGGCGAAAAACTGTTTTTT. Encoded protein: CASSLSGGTGEKLFF.

V is TRBV6-4 and J is TRBJ1-6; tentative D call: TRBD1 (6 bases). V lost 4 bases and J 8 bases, leaving 21 bases between the germline ends. The CDR3 spans 17 residues. The germline CDR1 and CDR2 sequences are MRHNA and SNTAGT. The chain's CDR3 is CASSVPGRGRGDSPLHF. The DNA for the CDR3 is TGTGCCAGCAGTGTTCCCGGGAGGGGGAGGGGGGATTCACCCCTCCACTTT.

The chain is built from TRBV6-5 and TRBJ1-6; 8 bases are shared with TRBD1. Germline values: CDR1 MNHEY, CDR2 SVGAGI. The CDR3 is 16 residues long. V lost 0 bases to trimming and J lost 9 bases; unmatched junction nucleotides: 7. This chain's CDR3 is CASSYSVRGTGSPLHF. The CDR3 DNA sequence: TGTGCCAGCAGTTACTCTGTCAGGGGGACAGGTTCACCCCTCCACTTT.

This clone appeared a single time. The V gene is TRBV3-1 (or the pseudogene TRBV3-2), the J gene TRBJ2-7; no clear D. CDR1 and CDR2 from the germline V gene are LGHDT and YNNKEL (reference sequence). The ends were cut back, 6 bases at V and 0 bases at J, with 6 bases in the middle. CDR3 length: 12 residues. In DNA, the CDR3 is TGTGCCAGCAGTGGTAGCTCCTACGAGCAGTACTTC. It translates to CASSGSSYEQYF.